A single T cell receptor (beta chain) is shown here with its context. Produced via immunoSEQ multiplex PCR; TCRdb's table is partial and in-frame only. The table has about 240,000 clones, 87% seen once. The CDR3 has 12 amino acids. CDR1 and CDR2 from the germline V gene are MNHEY and SVGAGI. Trimming left V 4 bases short and J 8 bases short, with 11 bases between. This specimen comes from a study of blood T cell repertoires in COVID-19. Study information: Acute and convalescent COVID-19 samples came from the United States, Italy and Spain. From T cells, B-cell-depleted T cells, or PBMCs came the material, which was cDNA or gDNA.

The TCR originated in a man aged 55 to 70 who had recovered from COVID-19. The chain combines TRBV6-5 with TRBJ1-2; no clear D. Sequenced input: peripheral blood. The CDR3 loop is CASSSPLEGYTF. CDR3 coding DNA: TGTGCCAGCAGTTCCCCCTTGGAGGGCTACACCTTC.